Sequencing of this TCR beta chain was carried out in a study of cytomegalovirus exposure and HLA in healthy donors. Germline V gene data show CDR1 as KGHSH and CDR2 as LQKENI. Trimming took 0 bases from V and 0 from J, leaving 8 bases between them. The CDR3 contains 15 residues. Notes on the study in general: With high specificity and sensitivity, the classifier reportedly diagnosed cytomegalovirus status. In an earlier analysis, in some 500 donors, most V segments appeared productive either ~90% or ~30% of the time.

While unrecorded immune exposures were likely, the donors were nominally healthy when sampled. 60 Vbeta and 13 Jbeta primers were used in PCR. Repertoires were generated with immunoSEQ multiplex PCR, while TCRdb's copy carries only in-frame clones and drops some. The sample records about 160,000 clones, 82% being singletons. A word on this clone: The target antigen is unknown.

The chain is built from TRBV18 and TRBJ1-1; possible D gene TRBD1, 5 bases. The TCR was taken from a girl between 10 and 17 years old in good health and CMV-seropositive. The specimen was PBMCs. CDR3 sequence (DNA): TGTGCCAGCTCACCACCGGCCAGGGTGAACACTGAAGCTTTCTTT. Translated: CASSPPARVNTEAFF.